Below are 29 T cell receptor beta chains sequenced from a single sample in a study of T cells in localized non-small cell lung cancer. Sequenced by immunoSEQ multiplex PCR; TCRdb stores in-frame clones only, minus some. Of approximately 29,000 clones listed, more than 75% are singletons. Here the sequenced sample was peripheral blood, taken before any cancer treatment. These receptors were taken from a male donor at least 60 years old with stage II squamous cell lung carcinoma.

V is TRBV6-1 and J is TRBJ2-1; TRBD2 might be the D (5 bases). The germline V gene has CDR1 MNHNS and CDR2 SASEGT. Trimming removed 8 bases at V and 8 bases at J, with 16 bases between. The CDR3 extends over 13 amino acids. DNA for the CDR3: TGTGCCAGCCGGGATCTAAGCATCTATGAGCAGTTCTTC. This encodes CASRDLSIYEQFF.

The V and J genes are TRBV30 and TRBJ1-5; D remains ambiguous. Trimming took 1 base from V and 2 from J, leaving 12 bases between them. The CDR3 consists of 15 residues. Germline V gene data show CDR1 as GTSNPN and CDR2 as SVGIG (reference sequence). This CDR3 is CAWSGEGVGNQPQHF. CDR3 nucleotides: TGTGCCTGGAGTGGCGAGGGTGTGGGCAATCAGCCCCAGCATTTT.

This clone has just a few counts. The chain couples TRBV7-3 to TRBJ1-6; TRBD1 is a possible D gene (5 bases). Deletions cut 3 bases from V and 7 bases from J, with 7 bases between. In germline, CDR1 is SGHTA, CDR2 FQGTGA. This CDR3 spans 13 amino acids. CDR3 DNA: TGTGCCAGCAGCTTGAACAGGAATTCACCCCTCCACTTT. Protein: CASSLNRNSPLHF.

The sample holds a few counts of this clone. This chain links TRBV2 with TRBJ1-5; 8 nucleotides match TRBD1. Germline V gives CDR1 SNHLY, CDR2 FYNNEI. V shed 7 bases, J shed 7 bases, and the junction held 9 bases outside the gene matches. The CDR3 has 14 residues. This CDR3 is CASTPDRAGQPQHF. CDR3 nucleotides: TGTGCCAGCACCCCGGACAGGGCAGGACAGCCCCAGCATTTT. The entire variable domain, with the rest obtained from reference TRBV2 and TRBJ1-5, is as follows: EPEVTQTPSHQVTQMGQEVILRCVPISNHLYFYWYRQILGQKVEFLVSFYNNEISEKSEIFDDQFSVERPDGSNFTLKIRSTKLEDSAMYFCASTPDRAGQPQHFGDGTRLSIL.

The V and J genes are TRBV5-4 and TRBJ2-2; D unresolved. V was cut by 0 bases and J by 3 bases, with 9 bases left in between. Germline CDR1 is SGHNT and CDR2 is YYREEE (reference sequence). This CDR3 is 15 amino acids long. The CDR3 loop is CASSLGSRDTGELFF. The DNA of the CDR3 is TGTGCCAGCAGCTTGGGGTCCCGGGACACCGGGGAGCTGTTTTTT.

The chain has TRBV5-6 and TRBJ1-2; 8 bases match TRBD1. The length of the CDR3 is 14 residues. V trimming: 3 bases; J trimming: 8 bases; junction bases outside the gene matches: 9. Germline V gene sequence: CDR1 SGHDT, CDR2 YYEEEE. CDR3 region: CASSWGTGSLGYTF. The CDR3 DNA follows: TGTGCCAGCAGCTGGGGGACAGGCTCCTTAGGCTACACCTTC.

The chain is built from TRBV7-9 and TRBJ1-2, with TRBD1 as a possible D gene (6 bases). The V end was cut by 6 bases, the J end by 5 bases, with 22 bases between. The CDR3 totals 16 residues. The germline V gene has CDR1 SEHNR and CDR2 FQNEAQ (reference sequence). This CDR3 is CASSSTGTGQGYGYTF. DNA for the CDR3: TGTGCCAGCAGTTCTACGGGCACAGGGCAGGGGTATGGCTACACCTTC. The entire variable domain, with the rest obtained from reference TRBV7-9 and TRBJ1-2, is as follows: DTGVSQNPRHKITKRGQNVTFRCDPISEHNRLYWYRQTLGQGPEFLTYFQNEAQLEKSRLLSDRFSAERPKGSFSTLEIQRTEQGDSAMYLCASSSTGTGQGYGYTFGSGTRLTVV.

The chain combines TRBV2 with TRBJ2-6, with D unclear. The V and J ends lost 0 bases and 1 base respectively, with 4 bases between them. Looked up from germline, CDR1 is SNHLY and CDR2 is FYNNEI. This CDR3 region has 15 residues. The CDR3 DNA reads TGTGCCAGCAGTGAAGCAGGGTCTGGGGCCAACGTCCTGACTTTC. This sequence encodes CASSEAGSGANVLTF.

The CDR3 bases are TGTGCCAGCAGTTTCTATCGACAGGGCTCTGGAAACACCATATATTTT. Residues: CASSFYRQGSGNTIYF. The chain uses TRBV6-6 and TRBJ1-3, with TRBD1 identical over 7 bases. J was trimmed by 0 bases and V by 4 bases; bases with no gene match: 6. Germline CDR1 is MNHNY and CDR2 is SVGAGI (reference sequence). There are 16 residues in the CDR3.

J is TRBJ2-5 and V is TRBV9; possibly TRBD2 for D (6 bases). The CDR3 extends over 15 amino acids. The ends were cut back, 0 bases at V and 1 base at J, with 10 bases in the middle. Germline CDR1 SGDLS, CDR2 YYNGEE. The CDR3 sequence: CASSVDGTFQETQYF. CDR3 bases: TGTGCCAGCAGCGTAGATGGGACTTTCCAAGAGACCCAGTACTTC.

This clone was found a few times. J is TRBJ1-4 and V is TRBV7-3, with a tentative D call TRBD1 (5 bases). The CDR3 has 15 residues. Germline V CDR1 and CDR2: SGHTA, FQGTGA. V was trimmed by 1 base and J by 7 bases, leaving 13 bases between them. The chain's CDR3 is CASSLSGGLGEKLFF. The CDR3 DNA follows: TGTGCCAGCAGCTTAAGTGGGGGTTTGGGTGAAAAACTGTTTTTT.

V is TRBV18 and J is TRBJ2-1, with D tentatively TRBD2 (7 bases). Germline assignment: CDR1 KGHSH and CDR2 LQKENI. V lost 6 bases and J lost 9, with 27 bases in between. The CDR3 extends over 17 amino acids. CDR3 nucleotides: TGTGCCAGCTCGCCCGGGAGGATCGGGGGCGCGGCTGGTGAGCAGTTCTTC. Translation gives CASSPGRIGGAAGEQFF.

The rearrangement links TRBV19 to TRBJ2-1; 11 nucleotides match TRBD1. Germline-derived CDR1 and CDR2 are LNHDA and SQIVND (reference sequence). The CDR3 sequence is 17 residues long. V was clipped by 7 bases and J by 4 bases; unmatched bases: 12. The CDR3 spells CASTTPRTGGAYNEQFF. The CDR3 nucleotides are TGTGCCAGTACCACACCGAGGACAGGGGGCGCTTACAATGAGCAGTTCTTC.

This clone has just a few counts. V is TRBV15 and J is TRBJ2-5; the match to TRBD2 covers 11 bases. The germline gives CDR1 LNHNV, CDR2 YYDKDF (reference sequence). The CDR3 contains 16 residues. The ends lost 4 bases at V and 6 bases at J; junction bases unmatched: 10. CDR3 sequence (DNA): TGTGCCACCAGCACTATAATAGCGGGAGGGGCGCAGACCCAGTACTTC. Translating gives CATSTIIAGGAQTQYF.

The chain links TRBV29-1 to TRBJ1-1; 7 nucleotides agree with TRBD1. The V gene end was trimmed by 1 base and the J gene end by 1 base; junction bases not matched to a gene: 3. From germline, CDR1 is SQVTM and CDR2 ANQGSEA. The CDR3 runs 14 residues. For the CDR3, the DNA is TGCAGCGTTGAAGGACAGGGCCGGAACACTGAAGCTTTCTTT. This translates into CSVEGQGRNTEAFF.

This clone appeared a few times. The chain couples TRBV6-6 to TRBJ1-1; D is ambiguous. Germline V gene sequence: CDR1 MNHNY, CDR2 SVGAGI (reference sequence). Trimming pared 2 bases from V and 1 base from J, leaving 11 bases between. CDR3 length equals 15 residues. CDR3 residues: CASSYPEAENTEAFF. In DNA form, the CDR3 reads TGTGCCAGCAGTTACCCCGAGGCAGAGAACACTGAAGCTTTCTTT.

The rearrangement joins TRBV9 to TRBJ2-1; 8 positions match TRBD2. The CDR3 length is 14 residues. The V and J ends lost 7 bases and 4 bases, in that order; junction bases with no gene match: 7. Germline loops: CDR1 SGDLS, CDR2 YYNGEE. CDR3 bases: TGTGCCAGCGAGGGCGGGGGGACTTACAATGAGCAGTTCTTC. The encoded protein is CASEGGGTYNEQFF.

This clone was found a few times. This chain joins TRBV7-3 and TRBJ1-6; D might be TRBD1 (5 bases). Germline loops: CDR1 SGHTA, CDR2 FQGTGA. Trimming took off 5 bases at V and 0 bases at J, with 23 bases between the two ends. There are 20 residues in the CDR3. The DNA of the CDR3 is TGTGCCAGCAGCCCAAGGCTGGGGGAGGAAGAAAGCTCCTATAATTCACCCCTCCACTTT. Amino acid sequence: CASSPRLGEEESSYNSPLHF.

This clone was counted a few times. The rearrangement joins TRBV6-5 to TRBJ1-6; D is possibly TRBD1 (5 bases). The CDR3 has 16 amino acids. With 4 bases removed from V and 0 bases from J, the gap between germline ends came to 10 bases. Per the germline V gene, CDR1 is MNHEY and CDR2 is SVGAGI. In DNA, the CDR3 is TGTGCCAGCAGTTCCCCGAGGGGCTCCTATAATTCACCCCTCCACTTT. It specifies CASSSPRGSYNSPLHF.

This clone is hyperexpanded within its sample. This chain uses TRBV10-2 with TRBJ1-5, with D possibly matching TRBD1 (6 bases). The V end was cut by 7 bases, the J end by 1 base, with 8 bases between. This CDR3 region has 13 residues. Germline-derived CDR1 and CDR2 are WSHSY and SAAADI. CDR3 region: CASTQGSNQPQHF. The CDR3 nucleotides read TGCGCCAGCACCCAGGGGAGCAATCAGCCCCAGCATTTT.

The chain's CDR3 is CASSQETGGDEKLFF. The DNA for the CDR3 is TGCGCCAGCAGCCAAGAGACAGGGGGCGATGAAAAACTGTTTTTT. This rearrangement joins TRBV4-1 to TRBJ1-4; TRBD1 aligns across 10 bases. This CDR3 spans 15 amino acids. CDR1 is MGHRA and CDR2 is YSYEKL in the germline V gene. With 0 bases clipped from V and 6 bases from J, the junction kept 1 base outside the gene matches.

The rearrangement joins TRBV5-1 to TRBJ1-2; possible D gene TRBD1, 5 bases. Trimming took 6 bases from V and 2 from J, leaving 17 bases between them. The CDR3 has 15 residues. Germline CDR1 and CDR2: SGHRS and YFSETQ. DNA for the CDR3: TGCGCCAGCACCCAAGGAGGGGAAATCAACTATGGCTACACCTTC. Encoded protein: CASTQGGEINYGYTF.

The chain uses TRBV30 and TRBJ2-5; possibly TRBD2 for D (5 bases). The V gene lost 6 bases and the J gene lost 7 bases, with 18 bases spanning the gap. The CDR3 is 13 residues long. Per germline, CDR1 GTSNPN and CDR2 SVGIG (reference sequence). The CDR3 DNA reads as TGTGCCTGCCTAGGCGATAGCGCCGGGACCCAGTACTTC. Protein sequence: CACLGDSAGTQYF.

The chain joins TRBV2 to TRBJ1-5, with 8 nucleotides matching TRBD1. The CDR3 sequence is 15 residues long. CDR1 is SNHLY, CDR2 FYNNEI, per germline. The J segment lost 0 bases and the V segment lost 6 bases, leaving 4 bases of the junction unmatched. The DNA for the CDR3 is TGTGCCAGCAGGGGACAGGAGTATAGCAATCAGCCCCAGCATTTT. Amino acids: CASRGQEYSNQPQHF.

V is TRBV7-6 and J is TRBJ2-3; 8 bases fit TRBD2. After removal of 4 bases from V and 3 bases from J, the junction contained 3 bases not matched to a gene. Germline CDR1 SGHVS, CDR2 FNYEAQ. This CDR3 spans 14 amino acids. CDR3 sequence: CASSSSGGTDTQYF. CDR3 DNA sequence: TGTGCCAGCAGCTCCTCGGGGGGGACAGATACGCAGTATTTT. Full variable domain (rest looked up from reference TRBV7-6 and TRBJ2-3): GAGVSQSPRYKVTKRGQDVALRCDPISGHVSLYWYRQALGQGPEFLTYFNYEAQQDKSGLPNDRFSAERPEGSISTLTIQRTEQRDSAMYRCASSSSGGTDTQYFGPGTRLTVL.

This rearrangement joins TRBV7-3 to TRBJ2-5, with 9 bases lining up with TRBD1. Germline V gene lookup returns CDR1 SGHTA and CDR2 FQGTGA. The length of the CDR3 is 13 residues. V trimming: 4 bases; J trimming: 4 bases; junction bases outside the gene matches: 1. The CDR3 region has the DNA TGTGCCAGCAGCTCGGGACAGGGAGAGACCCAGTACTTC. Translated: CASSSGQGETQYF.

CDR3 protein: CASSRQETQYF. CDR3 in DNA: TGTGCCAGCAGTAGACAAGAGACCCAGTACTTC. V gene TRBV6-1 combines with J gene TRBJ2-5, with D hard to call. The length of the CDR3 is 11 residues. The germline V gene has CDR1 MNHNS and CDR2 SASEGT. The V end lost 5 bases, the J end lost 2 bases, and 3 bases lay between the germline ends.

The CDR3 DNA sequence: TGTGCCAGCAGTGAATCGGGGGGAAGGGCCAAAAACATTCAGTACTTC. This translates into CASSESGGRAKNIQYF. The J gene is TRBJ2-4, the V gene TRBV2, with 7 bases lining up with TRBD2. Germline V CDR1 and CDR2: SNHLY, FYNNEI. The junction had 5 bases not matched to a gene; V was cut back by 2 bases and J by 1 base. This CDR3 has 16 residues.

This chain uses TRBV18 with TRBJ1-6; possibly TRBD1 for D (6 bases). V shed 2 bases and J shed 6 bases, with 14 bases lying between them. Germline CDR1 reads KGHSH; CDR2 reads LQKENI. This CDR3 has 16 amino acids. CDR3 region: CASSPTGGPTNSPLHF. Written as DNA, the CDR3 is TGTGCCAGCTCACCAACGGGGGGGCCAACTAATTCACCCCTCCACTTT.